This T cell receptor beta chain was documented in a study of blood T cell repertoires in COVID-19. At the level of the study: The samples span acute and convalescent COVID-19 from the United States, Italy and Spain. Nucleic acid was either cDNA or gDNA, and it came from T cells, B-cell-depleted T cells, or PBMCs.

The authors' processing: Using reference gene primer amplification, nucleated cell counts were estimated. Measured with immunoSEQ multiplex PCR; TCRdb has only the in-frame clones, and not every one. V, J and clone size are those of that table, while D and trimming were read from the DNA. The sample has around 130,000 clones, around 85% seen once; the top ten hold around 4.7%. Trimming pared 5 bases from V and 1 base from J, leaving 11 bases between. CDR3 length: 14 residues. From germline, CDR1 is MNHEY and CDR2 SMNVEV (reference sequence). Sequencing was done on a sample of peripheral blood. The chain couples TRBV27 to TRBJ2-5; tentative D call: TRBD2 (6 bases). This clonotype was sampled from a human donor in a cohort sampled during active COVID-19. The CDR3 DNA is TGTGCCAGCAGTCCTAGCGCCCCCCAAGAGACCCAGTACTTC. As protein: CASSPSAPQETQYF.